Given below is one TCR beta chain in context. Its antigen is still unknown. The TCRbeta library incorporated unique molecular identifiers. One entry per CDR3 protein results from TCRdb running MiXCR on the PCR reads. The table includes about 440,000 distinct CDR3 sequences, approximately 41% detected once. This sample stems from a study of T-cell reconstitution after alpha-beta-depleted transplantation in children. Trimming cost V 3 bases and J 5 bases, with 16 bases left between them. Germline V CDR1 and CDR2: SGHTA, FQGTGA. The CDR3 length is 15 residues. Overall study results and limits: Recipient T cells and thymic progenitors that survived gave rise to the high TCRbeta diversity observed at day 60 in some patients. By one year post-transplant, T-cell counts and diversity largely arose from T cells that were newly produced.

The sample here was PBMCs, taken before TCRalphabeta/CD19-depleted stem cell transplant. The chain is built from TRBV7-3 and TRBJ2-5; D is perhaps TRBD1 (6 bases). The sequence came from a girl aged 2-10 years with aplastic anemia, due to receive a stem cell transplant. The CDR3 spells CASSLGAGVVETQYF. The CDR3 DNA sequence: TGTGCCAGCAGCTTGGGTGCAGGGGTAGTGGAGACCCAGTACTTC.